These 10 T cell receptor beta chains share one sample of origin, sequenced in a study of shared clonotypes between healthy human individuals. Generated by immunoSEQ multiplex PCR, the TCRdb table keeps only in-frame clones and is missing some. The sample carries roughly 490,000 clones, approximately 80% recorded once. The sample taken for sequencing was PBMCs. The receptors derive from a woman in her thirties or forties in good health. Some clones in this sample may be carry-over from other donors' samples.

The genes are TRBV30 and TRBJ2-5; 8 bases are shared with TRBD2. In germline, CDR1 is GTSNPN, CDR2 SVGIG (reference sequence). The CDR3 consists of 13 residues. The V gene end was trimmed by 0 bases and the J gene end by 4 bases; junction bases not matched to a gene: 1. CDR3 in DNA: TGTGCCTGGAGTGTAGGACTAGCAGAGACCCAGTACTTC. Translating it yields CAWSVGLAETQYF.

This clone came up once. The chain joins TRBV6-6 to TRBJ1-4, with unresolved D. The V and J ends lost 2 bases and 2 bases respectively, with 6 bases between them. Germline assignment: CDR1 MNHNY and CDR2 SVGAGI (reference sequence). The CDR3 is 14 amino acids. CDR3 bases: TGTGCCAGCAGTTACCGGGAGACTAATGAAAAACTGTTTTTT. This encodes CASSYRETNEKLFF.

As to this clone: It is likely a read error: a sequence one base away is far more abundant. The chain links TRBV28 to TRBJ2-2; D perhaps matches TRBD2 (7 bases). The germline gives CDR1 MDHEN, CDR2 SYDVKM. Trimming cost V 6 bases and J 4 bases, with 18 bases left between them. The CDR3 length is 16 residues. The CDR3 sequence: CASSPDGGLPTGELFF. The CDR3 DNA reads TGTGCCAGCAGCCCGGACGGGGGGCTTCCCACCGGGGAGCTGTTTTTT.

The J gene is TRBJ2-1, the V gene TRBV7-2; TRBD1 is a possible D gene (6 bases). The ends were cut back, 1 base at V and 3 bases at J, with 7 bases in the middle. The germline CDR1 and CDR2 sequences are SGHTA and FQGNSA. The CDR3 has 14 amino acids. The CDR3 DNA reads as TGTGCCAGCAGCTTAGAAGGGGGCTACAATGAGCAGTTCTTC. Residues: CASSLEGGYNEQFF.

The genes are TRBV28 and TRBJ2-1, with unresolved D. The CDR3 sequence is 11 residues long. Trimming took 7 bases from V and 5 from J, leaving 6 bases between them. Germline loops: CDR1 MDHEN, CDR2 SYDVKM. The DNA for the CDR3 is TGTGCCAGCATGGTCAACAATGAGCAGTTCTTC. This gives the protein CASMVNNEQFF.

The chain joins TRBV18 to TRBJ2-7; 7 bases are a match to TRBD2. Germline values: CDR1 KGHSH, CDR2 LQKENI. This CDR3 has 13 amino acids. Trimming at V came to 6 bases and at J to 2 bases, leaving 4 bases not matched to a gene. The CDR3 region has the DNA TGTGCCAGCTCGGAGGGAGGGGCCTACGAGCAGTACTTC. It is translated as CASSEGGAYEQYF.

This sequence joins TRBV7-6 and TRBJ1-3; TRBD1 matches at 7 bases. Looked up from germline, CDR1 is SGHVS and CDR2 is FNYEAQ. V was clipped by 4 bases and J by 4 bases; unmatched bases: 10. CDR3 length equals 16 residues. Here the CDR3 reads CASSSHLQGTGNTIYF. The CDR3 bases are TGTGCCAGCAGCTCCCACCTACAGGGGACCGGAAACACCATATATTTT.

The genes are TRBV4-3 and TRBJ1-3; D gene unclear. From germline, CDR1 is LGHNA and CDR2 YSLEER. The ends were cut back, 1 base at V and 4 bases at J, with 11 bases in the middle. CDR3 length: 15 residues. CDR3 sequence reads: CASSQVVGYGNTIYF. In nucleotides, the CDR3 is TGCGCCAGCAGCCAAGTGGTAGGGTACGGAAACACCATATATTTT.

This chain connects TRBV4-2 to TRBJ1-1; D perhaps matches TRBD1 (6 bases). CDR1 is LGHNA, CDR2 YNFKEQ, per germline. The V end lost 0 bases, the J end lost 1 base, and 12 bases lay between the germline ends. The CDR3 is made up of 16 amino acids. The CDR3: CASSQDLLTGNTEAFF. CDR3 bases: TGTGCCAGCAGCCAAGATCTGTTGACAGGGAACACTGAAGCTTTCTTT.

For this clone: Possible read error: a much larger clone is one base away. Other DNA sequences in the same sample also yield this CDR3. The chain couples TRBV4-3 to TRBJ2-7, with D tentatively TRBD2 (6 bases). CDR1 LGHNA and CDR2 YSLEER come from the germline V gene. This CDR3 region has 13 residues. The CDR3 is CASSQGTGYEQYF. CDR3 coding DNA: TGCGCTAGCAGCCAAGGGACTGGATACGAGCAGTACTTC.